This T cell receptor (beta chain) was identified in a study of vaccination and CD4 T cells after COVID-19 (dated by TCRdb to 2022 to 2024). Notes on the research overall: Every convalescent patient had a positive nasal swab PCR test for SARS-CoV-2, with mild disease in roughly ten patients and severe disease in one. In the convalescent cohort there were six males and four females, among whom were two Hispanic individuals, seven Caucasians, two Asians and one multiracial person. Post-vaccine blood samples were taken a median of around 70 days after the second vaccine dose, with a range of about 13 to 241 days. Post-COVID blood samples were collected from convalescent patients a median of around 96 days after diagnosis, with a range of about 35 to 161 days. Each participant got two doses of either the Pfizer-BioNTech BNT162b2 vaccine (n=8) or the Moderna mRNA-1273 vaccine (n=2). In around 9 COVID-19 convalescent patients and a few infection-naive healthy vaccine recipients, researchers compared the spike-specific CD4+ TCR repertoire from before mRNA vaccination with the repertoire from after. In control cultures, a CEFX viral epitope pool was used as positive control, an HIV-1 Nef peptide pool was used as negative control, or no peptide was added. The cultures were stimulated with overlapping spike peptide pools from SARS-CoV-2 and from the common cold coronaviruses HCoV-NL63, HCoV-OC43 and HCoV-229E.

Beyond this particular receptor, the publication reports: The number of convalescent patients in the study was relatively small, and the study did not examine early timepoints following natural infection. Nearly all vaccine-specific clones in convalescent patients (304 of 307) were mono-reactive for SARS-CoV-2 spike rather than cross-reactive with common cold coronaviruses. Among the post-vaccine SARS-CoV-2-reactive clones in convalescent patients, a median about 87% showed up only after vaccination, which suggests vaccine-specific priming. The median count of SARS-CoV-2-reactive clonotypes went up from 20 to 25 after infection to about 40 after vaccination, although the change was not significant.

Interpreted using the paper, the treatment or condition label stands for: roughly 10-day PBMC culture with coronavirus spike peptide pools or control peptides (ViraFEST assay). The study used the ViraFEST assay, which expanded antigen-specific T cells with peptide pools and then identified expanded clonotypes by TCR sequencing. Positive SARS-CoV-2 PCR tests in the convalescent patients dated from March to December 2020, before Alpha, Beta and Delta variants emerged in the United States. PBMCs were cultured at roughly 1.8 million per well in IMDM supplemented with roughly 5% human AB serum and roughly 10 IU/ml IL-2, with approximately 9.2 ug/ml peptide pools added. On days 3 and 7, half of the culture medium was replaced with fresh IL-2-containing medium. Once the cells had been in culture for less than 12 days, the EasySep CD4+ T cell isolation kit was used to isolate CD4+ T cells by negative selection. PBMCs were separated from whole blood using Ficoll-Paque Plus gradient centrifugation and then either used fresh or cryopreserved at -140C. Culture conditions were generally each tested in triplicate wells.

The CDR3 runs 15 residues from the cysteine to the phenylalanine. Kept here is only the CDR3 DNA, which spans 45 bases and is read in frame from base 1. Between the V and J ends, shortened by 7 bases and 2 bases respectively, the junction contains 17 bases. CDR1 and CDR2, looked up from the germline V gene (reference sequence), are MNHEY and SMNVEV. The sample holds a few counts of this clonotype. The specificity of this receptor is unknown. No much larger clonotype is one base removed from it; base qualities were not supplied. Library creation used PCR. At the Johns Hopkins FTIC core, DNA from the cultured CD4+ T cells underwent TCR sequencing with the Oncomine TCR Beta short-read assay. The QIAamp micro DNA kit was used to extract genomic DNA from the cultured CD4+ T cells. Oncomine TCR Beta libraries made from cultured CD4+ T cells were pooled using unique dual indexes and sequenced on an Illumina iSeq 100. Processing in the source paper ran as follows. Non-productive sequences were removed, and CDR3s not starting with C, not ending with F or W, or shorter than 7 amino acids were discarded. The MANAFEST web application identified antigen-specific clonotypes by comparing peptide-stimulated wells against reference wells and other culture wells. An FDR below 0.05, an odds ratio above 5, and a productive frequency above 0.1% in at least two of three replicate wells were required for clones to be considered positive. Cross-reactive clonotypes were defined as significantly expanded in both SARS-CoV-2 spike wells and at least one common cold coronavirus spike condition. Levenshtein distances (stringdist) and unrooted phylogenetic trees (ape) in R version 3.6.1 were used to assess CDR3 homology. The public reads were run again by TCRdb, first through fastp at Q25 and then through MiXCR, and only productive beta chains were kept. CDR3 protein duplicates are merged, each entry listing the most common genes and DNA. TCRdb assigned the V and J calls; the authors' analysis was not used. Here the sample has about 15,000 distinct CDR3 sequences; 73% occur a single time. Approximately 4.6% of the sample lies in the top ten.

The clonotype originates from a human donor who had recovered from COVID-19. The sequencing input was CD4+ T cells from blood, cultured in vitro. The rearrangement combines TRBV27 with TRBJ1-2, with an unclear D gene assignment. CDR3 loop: CASKQAGATNYGYTF. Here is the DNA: TGTGCCAGCAAGCAGGCAGGAGCGACAAACTATGGCTACACCTTC.